This record covers a single T cell receptor (beta chain). No antigen is known for it. The record originates from a study of tumor-infiltrating lymphocytes in primary liver carcinoma. Study results and caveats: Only around 7.5-25% of top clones occurred in all five tumor regions.

Investigators took RNA and DNA out together from 20-30 mg of unsorted bulk tissue. Surgeons resected the patients' primary liver carcinomas. Every tumor was sampled at five separate regions. Starting material of around 460 ng total RNA yielded TCR beta cDNA via a constant-region primer. Modified slightly, ARM-PCR produced TCR beta libraries over three nested multiplex PCR rounds. One entry per CDR3 protein, called by TCRdb with MiXCR from the multiplex PCR reads. The sample lists 100,000 or so distinct CDR3 sequences, about 67% occurring once. The specimen was liver tumor tissue from sampling region 2. The subset was: tumor region T2, inferior pole. The source of this sequence is a woman in her sixties or seventies with primary liver carcinoma and hepatitis B virus infection.

Written as DNA, the CDR3 is TGTGCCAGCAGTTCGAGCGGGTCCAGAAGCATTCAGTACTTC. Its translation is CASSSSGSRSIQYF. The rearrangement joins TRBV6-2 or TRBV6-3 to TRBJ2-4; D is possibly TRBD2 (6 bases). The CDR3 covers 14 residues. Germline V CDR1 and CDR2: MNHEY, SVGEGT. Trimming left V 4 bases short and J 9 bases short, with 16 bases between.